Listed below are T cell receptor beta chains from one sample, sequenced in a study of T cells in tumors after PD-1 blockade. Here immunoSEQ multiplex PCR was the method, and the copy in TCRdb shows in-frame clones only, minus some. The repertoire holds tens of thousands of clones, with 73% as singletons. This material consisted of PBMCs, taken after anti-PD-1 treatment. These TCRs come from a human donor with basal cell carcinoma. The conserved cysteine and the conserved F or W are not part of the CDR3 here. Fields, in order: V gene, D gene, J gene, CDR3 protein. D genes are given only for firm matches.

v_call: TRBV19
d_call: TRBD2
j_call: TRBJ2-1
cdr3_aa: ASRRLAGGDEQF

v_call: TRBV7-2
d_call: .
j_call: TRBJ1-5
cdr3_aa: ASSLGGAGNQPQH

v_call: TRBV28
d_call: TRBD1
j_call: TRBJ2-7
cdr3_aa: ASSWTGEPGEQY

v_call: TRBV5-1
d_call: TRBD1
j_call: TRBJ2-6
cdr3_aa: ASSLGNRGSGANVLT

v_call: TRBV6-4
d_call: .
j_call: TRBJ2-1
cdr3_aa: ASSDEEGSSYNEQF

v_call: TRBV6-2/TRBV6-3
d_call: TRBD1
j_call: TRBJ1-2
cdr3_aa: ASSFDRGINYGYT

v_call: TRBV30
d_call: TRBD1
j_call: TRBJ2-7
cdr3_aa: AQGQGYEQY

v_call: TRBV19
d_call: .
j_call: TRBJ1-2
cdr3_aa: ASSIDGEAMAGYT

v_call: TRBV30
d_call: .
j_call: TRBJ1-1
cdr3_aa: AWGVGNTEAF

v_call: TRBV28
d_call: TRBD1
j_call: TRBJ2-3
cdr3_aa: ASNRGNTDTQY

v_call: TRBV9
d_call: .
j_call: TRBJ2-3
cdr3_aa: ASSVTGVATQY

v_call: TRBV10-2
d_call: TRBD1
j_call: TRBJ1-1
cdr3_aa: ATIQGERTEAF

v_call: TRBV6-5
d_call: .
j_call: TRBJ2-3
cdr3_aa: ASSYGGPRRDTQY

v_call: TRBV15
d_call: .
j_call: TRBJ1-1
cdr3_aa: ATSRDEGPYTEAF

v_call: TRBV24-1
d_call: .
j_call: TRBJ2-4
cdr3_aa: ATSGGALDIQY

v_call: TRBV11-2
d_call: TRBD2
j_call: TRBJ2-2
cdr3_aa: ASSLYRASGSVYTGELF

v_call: TRBV5-1
d_call: .
j_call: TRBJ1-3
cdr3_aa: ASSLGTASGNTIY

v_call: TRBV14
d_call: .
j_call: TRBJ1-2
cdr3_aa: ASSQDVGAAYGYT

v_call: TRBV27
d_call: .
j_call: TRBJ1-2
cdr3_aa: ASSLGSWGYGYT

v_call: TRBV7-7
d_call: .
j_call: TRBJ2-1
cdr3_aa: ASSPGRVTYNEQF

v_call: TRBV4-3
d_call: TRBD2
j_call: TRBJ2-1
cdr3_aa: ASSQDGAGLAGENEQF

v_call: TRBV28
d_call: TRBD1
j_call: TRBJ1-5
cdr3_aa: ASSLPGQVNQPQH

v_call: TRBV2
d_call: .
j_call: TRBJ2-6
cdr3_aa: ASSELWQSGANVLT